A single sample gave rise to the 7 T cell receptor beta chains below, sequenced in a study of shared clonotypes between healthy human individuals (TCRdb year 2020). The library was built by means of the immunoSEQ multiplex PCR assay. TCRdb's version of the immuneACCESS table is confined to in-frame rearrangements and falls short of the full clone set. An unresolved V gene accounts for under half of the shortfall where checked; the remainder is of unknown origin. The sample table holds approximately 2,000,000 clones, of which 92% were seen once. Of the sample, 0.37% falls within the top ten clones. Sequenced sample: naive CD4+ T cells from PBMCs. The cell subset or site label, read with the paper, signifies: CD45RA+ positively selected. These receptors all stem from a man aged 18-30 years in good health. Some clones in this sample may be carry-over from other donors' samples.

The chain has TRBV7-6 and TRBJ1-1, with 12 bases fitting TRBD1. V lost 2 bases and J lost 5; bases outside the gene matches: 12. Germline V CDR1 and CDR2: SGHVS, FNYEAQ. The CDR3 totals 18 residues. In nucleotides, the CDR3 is TGTGCCAGCAGCTTATTTGCCGGGACAGGGGGCGGTGGGACTGAAGCTTTCTTT. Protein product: CASSLFAGTGGGGTEAFF. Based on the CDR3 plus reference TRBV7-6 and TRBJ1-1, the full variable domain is GAGVSQSPRYKVTKRGQDVALRCDPISGHVSLYWYRQALGQGPEFLTYFNYEAQQDKSGLPNDRFSAERPEGSISTLTIQRTEQRDSAMYRCASSLFAGTGGGGTEAFFGQGTRLTVV.

The CDR3 spells CASSQVITGGTGELFF. CDR3 DNA sequence: TGTGCCAGCAGCCAAGTCATCACAGGGGGGACCGGGGAGCTGTTTTTT. This chain links TRBV4-2 with TRBJ2-2; 8 positions agree with TRBD1. The germline V gene has CDR1 LGHNA and CDR2 YNFKEQ. The length of the CDR3 is 16 residues. V lost 1 base to trimming and J lost 5 bases; unmatched junction nucleotides: 6.

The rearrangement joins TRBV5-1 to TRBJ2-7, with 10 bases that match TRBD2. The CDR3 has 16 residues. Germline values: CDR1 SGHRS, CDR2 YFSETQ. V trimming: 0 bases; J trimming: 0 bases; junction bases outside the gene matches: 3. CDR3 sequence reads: CASSLGLAGYSYEQYF. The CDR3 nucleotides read TGCGCCAGCAGCTTGGGACTAGCGGGTTACTCCTACGAGCAGTACTTC.

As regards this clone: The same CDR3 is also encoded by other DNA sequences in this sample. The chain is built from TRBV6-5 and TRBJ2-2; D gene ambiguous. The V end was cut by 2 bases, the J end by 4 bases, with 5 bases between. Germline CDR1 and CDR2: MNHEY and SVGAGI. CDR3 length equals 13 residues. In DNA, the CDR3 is TGTGCCAGCAGTTACCTTGGCACCGGGGAGCTGTTTTTT. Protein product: CASSYLGTGELFF.

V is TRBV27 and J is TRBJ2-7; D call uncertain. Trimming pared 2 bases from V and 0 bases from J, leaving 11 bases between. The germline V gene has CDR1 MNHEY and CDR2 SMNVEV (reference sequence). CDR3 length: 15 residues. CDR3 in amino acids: CASSLAVGSSYEQYF. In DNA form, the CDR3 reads TGTGCCAGCAGTTTAGCGGTAGGAAGCTCCTACGAGCAGTACTTC.

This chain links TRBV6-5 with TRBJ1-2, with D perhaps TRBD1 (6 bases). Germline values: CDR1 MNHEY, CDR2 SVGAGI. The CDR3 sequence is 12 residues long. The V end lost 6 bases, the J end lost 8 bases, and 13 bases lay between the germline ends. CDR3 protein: CASSPQGRGYTF. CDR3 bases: TGTGCCAGCAGCCCACAGGGACGCGGCTACACCTTC.

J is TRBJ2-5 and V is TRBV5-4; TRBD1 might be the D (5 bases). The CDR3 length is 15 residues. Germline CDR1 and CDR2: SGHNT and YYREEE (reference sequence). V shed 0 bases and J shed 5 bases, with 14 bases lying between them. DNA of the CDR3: TGTGCCAGCAGCTTGGGGGCAGGGCGTCGGGAGACCCAGTACTTC. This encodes CASSLGAGRRETQYF.